One sample yielded the 16 T cell receptor beta chains listed below, sequenced in a study of STAT3 mutations in large granular lymphocyte leukemia. Study-wide points: In T-cell large granular lymphocyte leukemia, about half of patients showed multiple immunodominant subclonotypes.

Their specific antigens are unknown. Clones were read by immunoSEQ multiplex PCR, and TCRdb kept only the in-frame ones, dropping some. This sample yields some 27,000 clones, of which over 60% are seen a single time; roughly 30% belongs to the top ten. Sequenced material: peripheral blood mononuclear cells. The receptors were sampled from a woman aged 45-65 years with T-cell large granular lymphocyte leukemia. Some clones in this sample may be carry-over from other donors' samples.

The chain couples TRBV29-1 to TRBJ2-2; no definite D call. There are 12 residues in the CDR3. Trimming took off 2 bases at V and 2 bases at J, with 3 bases between the two ends. The germline V gene encodes CDR1 SQVTM and CDR2 ANQGSEA. This chain's CDR3 is CSVERNTGELFF. As DNA, the CDR3 is TGCAGCGTTGAACGAAACACCGGGGAGCTGTTTTTT.

This rearrangement joins TRBV19 to TRBJ1-3; 9 nucleotides match TRBD1. The CDR3 covers 15 residues. The J segment lost 1 base and the V segment lost 7 bases, leaving 5 bases of the junction unmatched. The germline CDR1 and CDR2 sequences are LNHDA and SQIVND (reference sequence). For the CDR3, the DNA is TGTGCCAGTACCAAGGACAGGGGATCTGGAAACACCATATATTTT. This codes for CASTKDRGSGNTIYF.

This chain joins TRBV4-3 and TRBJ1-3, with 11 positions matching TRBD1. There are 15 residues in the CDR3. The germline CDR1 and CDR2 sequences are LGHNA and YSLEER. The V gene end was trimmed by 3 bases and the J gene end by 4 bases; junction bases not matched to a gene: 2. The CDR3 protein is CASSQGTGGGNTIYF. The CDR3 region has the DNA TGCGCCAGCAGCCAGGGGACAGGGGGAGGAAACACCATATATTTT.

The V call is TRBV15, the J call TRBJ2-7; no firm D call. The CDR3 spans 16 residues. Trimming removed 0 bases at V and 0 bases at J, with 12 bases between. Germline CDR1 and CDR2: LNHNV and YYDKDF (reference sequence). This chain's CDR3 is CATSRDPARISYEQYF. CDR3 nucleotide sequence: TGTGCCACCAGCAGAGATCCGGCCAGGATCTCCTACGAGCAGTACTTC.

This chain uses TRBV6-1 with TRBJ2-5, with D perhaps TRBD2 (7 bases). With 6 bases removed from V and 4 bases from J, the gap between germline ends came to 12 bases. The CDR3 sequence is 13 residues long. Germline V gene lookup returns CDR1 MNHNS and CDR2 SASEGT. The CDR3 DNA follows: TGTGCCAGCAGCGGGGGCGGGAGAGAGACCCAGTACTTC. Its translation: CASSGGGRETQYF.

The chain carries TRBV18 and TRBJ2-1, with 7 bases aligning to TRBD2. Per germline, CDR1 KGHSH and CDR2 LQKENI. The CDR3 loop spans 16 amino acids. With V trimmed by 2 bases and J by 0 bases, 4 bases remained unmatched. The CDR3 region is CASSPSGTPSYNEQFF. Here the CDR3 DNA reads TGTGCCAGCTCACCAAGCGGGACCCCCTCCTACAATGAGCAGTTCTTC.

V and J are TRBV10-3 and TRBJ2-3; 8 nucleotides align to TRBD1. This CDR3 has 15 amino acids. V gave up 6 bases and J gave up 0 bases; unmatched junction bases: 5. Germline values: CDR1 ENHRY, CDR2 SYGVKD. This CDR3 reads CAISNGQGSTDTQYF. CDR3 bases: TGTGCCATCAGCAACGGACAGGGTAGCACAGATACGCAGTATTTT.

CDR3 bases: TGTGCCAGCAGCGTAGGCTACGGGACGGACAGGGCTGAAGCTTTCTTT. It specifies CASSVGYGTDRAEAFF. J is TRBJ1-1 and V is TRBV11-2, with 8 bases identical to TRBD1. Germline lookup yields CDR1 SGHAT and CDR2 FQNNGV. Losses at the gene ends were 5 bases for V and 6 bases for J; bases not matched to a gene: 14. The CDR3 extends over 16 amino acids.

The chain is built from TRBV29-1 and TRBJ2-7; D is possibly TRBD1 (5 bases). Germline CDR1 is SQVTM and CDR2 is ANQGSEA. This CDR3 has 13 residues. V was clipped by 4 bases and J by 6 bases, with 16 bases between them. CDR3 in DNA: TGCAGCGTTGTGTTGGGGCCGACTTCCGAGCAGTACTTC. Amino acid sequence: CSVVLGPTSEQYF.

This chain connects TRBV5-1 to TRBJ2-5; 9 nucleotides match TRBD2. V dropped 4 bases and J dropped 1; count of bases not matched to a gene: 5. CDR1 is SGHRS and CDR2 is YFSETQ in the germline V gene. The CDR3 spans 15 residues. Written as DNA, the CDR3 is TGCGCCAGCAGCCGAAATAGCGGGGGCCAAGAGACCCAGTACTTC. This sequence encodes CASSRNSGGQETQYF.

In nucleotides, the CDR3 is TGCAGCGTTGACCTGGGGGGATCTAGCGGGAGGGCAGATACGCAGTATTTT. Amino acids: CSVDLGGSSGRADTQYF. The gene calls are TRBV29-1 and TRBJ2-3; 12 bases are shared with TRBD2. Germline V gene data show CDR1 as SQVTM and CDR2 as ANQGSEA. Losses at the gene ends were 3 bases for V and 4 bases for J; bases not matched to a gene: 11. The CDR3 has 17 amino acids.

The chain carries TRBV19 and TRBJ2-7, with a tentative D call TRBD1 (6 bases). The V end was cut by 8 bases, the J end by 0 bases, with 14 bases between. The CDR3 extends over 14 amino acids. Germline loops: CDR1 LNHDA, CDR2 SQIVND (reference sequence). The CDR3 region is CASSNTGPSYEQYF. DNA for the CDR3: TGTGCCAGTTCGAATACAGGGCCCTCCTACGAGCAGTACTTC.

Here the CDR3 DNA reads TGCGCCAGCAGCCCTCGGACCCAGAACACTGAAGCTTTCTTT. Translated, it gives CASSPRTQNTEAFF. The chain has TRBV5-1 and TRBJ1-1, with D hard to call. The V and J ends lost 4 bases and 1 base respectively, with 11 bases between them. The germline V gene has CDR1 SGHRS and CDR2 YFSETQ. The CDR3 loop spans 14 amino acids.

This sequence joins TRBV6-6 and TRBJ2-7; D perhaps matches TRBD1 (6 bases). Germline V gene lookup returns CDR1 MNHNY and CDR2 SVGAGI (reference sequence). This CDR3 has 16 amino acids. Trimming removed 8 bases at V and 2 bases at J, with 22 bases between. CDR3 sequence (DNA): TGTGCCAGCCGATCCCAACAGGGTTCTCCTCCCTACGAGCAGTACTTC. This encodes CASRSQQGSPPYEQYF.

The rearrangement uses TRBV7-9 and TRBJ2-3; D is undetermined. The CDR3 has 14 residues. The V gene lost 0 bases and the J gene lost 0 bases, with 4 bases spanning the gap. CDR1 is SEHNR and CDR2 is FQNEAQ in the germline V gene (reference sequence). The CDR3 loop is CASSLATSTDTQYF. The CDR3 DNA reads TGTGCCAGCAGCTTAGCTACTAGCACAGATACGCAGTATTTT.

Only one count was recorded for this clone. V gene TRBV29-1 combines with J gene TRBJ1-1; D unclear. Germline V CDR1 and CDR2: SQVTM, ANQGSEA. V was clipped by 7 bases and J by 1 base, with 10 bases between them. The CDR3 sequence is 12 residues long. The CDR3 sequence: CSAKGWNTEAFF. DNA of the CDR3: TGCAGCGCGAAAGGATGGAACACTGAAGCTTTCTTT.